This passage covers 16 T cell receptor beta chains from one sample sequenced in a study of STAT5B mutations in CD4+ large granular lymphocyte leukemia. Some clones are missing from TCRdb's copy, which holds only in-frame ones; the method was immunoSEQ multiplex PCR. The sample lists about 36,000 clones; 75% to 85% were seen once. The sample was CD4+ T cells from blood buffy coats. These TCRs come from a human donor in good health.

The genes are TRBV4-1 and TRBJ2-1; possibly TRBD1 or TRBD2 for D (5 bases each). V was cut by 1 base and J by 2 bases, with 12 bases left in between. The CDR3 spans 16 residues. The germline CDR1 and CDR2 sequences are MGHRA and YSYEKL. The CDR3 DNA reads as TGCGCCAGCAGCCAAGTTGGGGGTCCTCCCTACAATGAGCAGTTCTTC. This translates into CASSQVGGPPYNEQFF.

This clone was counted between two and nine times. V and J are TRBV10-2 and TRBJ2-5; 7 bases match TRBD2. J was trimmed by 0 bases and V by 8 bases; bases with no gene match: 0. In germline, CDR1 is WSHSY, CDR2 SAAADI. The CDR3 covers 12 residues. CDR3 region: CASRGDQETQYF. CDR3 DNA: TGCGCCAGCCGGGGGGACCAAGAGACCCAGTACTTC.

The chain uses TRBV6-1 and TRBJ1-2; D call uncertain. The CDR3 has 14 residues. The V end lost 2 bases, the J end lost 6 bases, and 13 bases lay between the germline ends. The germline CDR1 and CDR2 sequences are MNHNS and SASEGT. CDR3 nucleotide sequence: TGTGCCAGCAGTGAAATCGGGGAAGGGAATGGCTACACCTTC. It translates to CASSEIGEGNGYTF.

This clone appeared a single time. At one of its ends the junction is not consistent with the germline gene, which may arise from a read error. CDR3 sequence (DNA): TGTGCCAGCAGTGAAGCAAGGGACAGTAGCACTCAGCCCCAGCATTTT. Translated, it gives CASSEARDSSTQPQHF. The genes are TRBV6-1 and TRBJ1-5, with 7 bases lining up with TRBD1. In germline, CDR1 is MNHNS, CDR2 SASEGT. This CDR3 comprises 16 residues.

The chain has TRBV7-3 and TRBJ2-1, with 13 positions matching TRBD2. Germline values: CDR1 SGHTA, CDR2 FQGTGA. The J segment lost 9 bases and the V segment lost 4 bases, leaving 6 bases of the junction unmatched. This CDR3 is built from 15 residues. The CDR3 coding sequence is TGTGCCAGCAGCTCTTCGGGACTAGCGGGACTTGAGCAGTTCTTC. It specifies CASSSSGLAGLEQFF.

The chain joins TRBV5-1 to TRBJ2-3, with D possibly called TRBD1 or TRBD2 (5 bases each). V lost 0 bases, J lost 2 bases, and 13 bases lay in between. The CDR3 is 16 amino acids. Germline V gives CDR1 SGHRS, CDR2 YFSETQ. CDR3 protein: CASSLATGRITDTQYF. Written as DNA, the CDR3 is TGCGCCAGCAGCTTGGCCACGGGACGGATCACAGATACGCAGTATTTT.

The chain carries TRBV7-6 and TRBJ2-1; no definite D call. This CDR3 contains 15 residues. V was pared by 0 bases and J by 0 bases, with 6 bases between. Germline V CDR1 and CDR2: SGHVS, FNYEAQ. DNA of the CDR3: TGTGCCAGCAGCTTAGCGGGCCGCTCCTACAATGAGCAGTTCTTC. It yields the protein CASSLAGRSYNEQFF. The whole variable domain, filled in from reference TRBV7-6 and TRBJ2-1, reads GAGVSQSPRYKVTKRGQDVALRCDPISGHVSLYWYRQALGQGPEFLTYFNYEAQQDKSGLPNDRFSAERPEGSISTLTIQRTEQRDSAMYRCASSLAGRSYNEQFFGPGTRLTVL.

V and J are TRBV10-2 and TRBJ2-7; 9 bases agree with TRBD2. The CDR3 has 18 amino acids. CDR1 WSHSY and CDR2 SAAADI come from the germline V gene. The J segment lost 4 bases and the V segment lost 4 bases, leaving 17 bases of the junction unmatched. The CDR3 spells CASSGTVSGSRVWYEQYF. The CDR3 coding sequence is TGCGCCAGCAGTGGGACGGTTAGCGGGAGTCGGGTCTGGTACGAGCAGTACTTC.

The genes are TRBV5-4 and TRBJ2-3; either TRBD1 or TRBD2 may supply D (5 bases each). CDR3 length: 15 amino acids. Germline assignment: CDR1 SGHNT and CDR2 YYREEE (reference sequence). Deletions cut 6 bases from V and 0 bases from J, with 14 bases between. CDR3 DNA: TGTGCCAGCAAACCCTCGGGGCAGAGCACAGATACGCAGTATTTT. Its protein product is CASKPSGQSTDTQYF.

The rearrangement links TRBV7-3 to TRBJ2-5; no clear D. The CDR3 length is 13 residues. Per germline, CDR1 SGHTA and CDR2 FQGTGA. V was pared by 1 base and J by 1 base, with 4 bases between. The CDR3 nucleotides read TGTGCCAGCAGCTTAAGCAGCCAAGAGACCCAGTACTTC. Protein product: CASSLSSQETQYF.

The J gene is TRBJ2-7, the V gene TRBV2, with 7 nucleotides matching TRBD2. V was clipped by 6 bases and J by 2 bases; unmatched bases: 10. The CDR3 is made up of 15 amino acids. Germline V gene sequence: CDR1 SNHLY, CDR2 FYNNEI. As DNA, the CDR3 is TGTGCCAGCAGAGATACTAGCGCCCCACCCTACGAGCAGTACTTC. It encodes CASRDTSAPPYEQYF.

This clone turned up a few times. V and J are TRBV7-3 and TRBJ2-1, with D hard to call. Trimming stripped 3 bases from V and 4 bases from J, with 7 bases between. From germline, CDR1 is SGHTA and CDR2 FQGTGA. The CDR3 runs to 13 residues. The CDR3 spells CASSLRLYNEQFF. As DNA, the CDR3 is TGTGCCAGCAGCTTGAGGCTGTACAATGAGCAGTTCTTC.

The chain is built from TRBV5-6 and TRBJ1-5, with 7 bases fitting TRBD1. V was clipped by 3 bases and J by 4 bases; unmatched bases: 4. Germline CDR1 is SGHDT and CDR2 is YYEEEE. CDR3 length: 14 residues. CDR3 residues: CASSYGTANQPQHF. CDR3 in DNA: TGTGCCAGCAGCTACGGGACAGCAAATCAGCCCCAGCATTTT. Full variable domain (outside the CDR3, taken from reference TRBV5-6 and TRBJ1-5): DAGVTQSPTHLIKTRGQQVTLRCSPKSGHDTVSWYQQALGQGPQFIFQYYEEEERQRGNFPDRFSGHQFPNYSSELNVNALLLGDSALYLCASSYGTANQPQHFGDGTRLSIL.

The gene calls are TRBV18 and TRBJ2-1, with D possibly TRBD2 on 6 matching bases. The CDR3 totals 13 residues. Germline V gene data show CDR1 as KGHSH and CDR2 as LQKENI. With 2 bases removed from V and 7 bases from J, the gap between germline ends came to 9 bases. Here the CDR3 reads CASSPSGRNEQFF. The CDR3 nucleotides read TGTGCCAGCTCACCATCAGGGAGGAATGAGCAGTTCTTC.

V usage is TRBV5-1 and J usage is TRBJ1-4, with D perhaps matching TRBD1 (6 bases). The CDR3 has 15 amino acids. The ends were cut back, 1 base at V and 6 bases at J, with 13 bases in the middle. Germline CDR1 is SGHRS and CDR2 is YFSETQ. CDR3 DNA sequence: TGCGCCAGCAGCTTGACAGGGACGTGGGATGAAAAACTGTTTTTT. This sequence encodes CASSLTGTWDEKLFF.

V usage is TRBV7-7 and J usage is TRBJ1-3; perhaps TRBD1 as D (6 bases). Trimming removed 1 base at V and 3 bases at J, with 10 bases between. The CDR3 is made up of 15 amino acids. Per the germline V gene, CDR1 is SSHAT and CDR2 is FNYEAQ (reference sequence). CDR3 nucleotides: TGTGCCAGCAGCTTAGGGCAGGGGTATGGAAACACCATATATTTT. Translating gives CASSLGQGYGNTIYF.